The TCR beta chain under discussion was sequenced for a study of cytotoxic CD8 clonotypes in ibrutinib-treated CLL. Overall study results and limits: Public clonotypes proved infrequent, and on treatment they shrank or remained steady. Sustained-remission and progressing patients had different sampling times.

V dropped 5 bases and J dropped 6 bases, with 23 bases sitting between them. This CDR3 comprises 16 residues. The germline gives CDR1 MDHEN, CDR2 SYDVKM. Here immunoSEQ multiplex PCR was the method, and the copy in TCRdb shows in-frame clones only, minus some. The data contain over 110,000 clones, more than 85% of them seen just once; the ten biggest clones take up approximately 11%. About this clone itself: Antigen unknown.

Sample: PBMCs, taken after 12 months of ibrutinib treatment. The TCR originated in a human donor with chronic lymphocytic leukemia. The V call is TRBV28, the J call TRBJ2-7; D uncertain. Here the CDR3 reads CASSTTIDTYWSEQYF. CDR3 nucleotides: TGTGCCAGCAGTACCACAATCGACACCTATTGGAGCGAGCAGTACTTC.